This section outlines one T cell receptor beta chain sequence together with its context. The antigen is undetermined. The data originate from a study of shared clonotypes between healthy human individuals. Overall study findings and caveats: Donors were few, which limited the genetic and exposure-history diversity represented.

V lost 5 bases and J lost 0, with 14 bases in between. CDR3 size: 15 residues. Germline assignment: CDR1 SEHNR and CDR2 FQNEAQ (reference sequence). Free of recent acute infections or vaccinations, the donors were healthy HIV-negative adults. Here immunoSEQ multiplex PCR was the method, and the copy in TCRdb shows in-frame clones only, minus some. The repertoire consists of approximately 2.1 million clones, with about 92% occurring once and the leading ten covering approximately 0.4%. Material: naive CD4+ T cells from PBMCs. Subset meaning: CD45RA+ positively selected. V is TRBV7-9 and J is TRBJ2-7; no definite D call. The sequence came from a man aged 18 to 35 in good health. Some clones in this sample may be carry-over from other donors' samples. CDR3 nucleotide sequence: TGTGCCAGCAGCCCCCCCCTCGGTTTCTCCTACGAGCAGTACTTC. It yields the protein CASSPPLGFSYEQYF.